The T cell receptor (beta chain) under discussion was sequenced for a study of T cells after yellow fever vaccination. As for the study in general: SMART-Seq v4 Ultra Low Input prepared the low-cell-number fractions. General study results and limits: It was a weaker secondary response, yet one that peaked faster, at day 5 versus 15. Abundant bulk-derived clonotypes could contaminate FACS-sorted repertoires.

This clonotype showed up just a few times. The antigen is unknown. MiXCR was run by TCRdb on the 5' RACE reads, yielding one entry per CDR3 protein. The sample lists hundreds of thousands of distinct CDR3 sequences, roughly an eighth seen once, with about 15% in the top ten. The CDR3 covers 14 residues. Germline CDR1 reads DFQATT; CDR2 reads SNEGSKA (reference sequence). J lost 5 bases, V lost 2 bases, and 9 bases had no gene match. The specimen comprised PBMCs, sampled on the day of the yellow fever booster vaccination. The sequence was collected from a young man who received the YFV17D yellow fever vaccine. The J gene is TRBJ2-7, the V gene TRBV20-1, with 7 bases fitting TRBD2. The chain's CDR3 is CSARPSRTRNEQYF. DNA for the CDR3: TGCAGTGCTAGACCCTCACGGACTAGGAACGAGCAGTACTTC.